A selection of T cell receptor beta chains follows, all from one sample in a study of T cell repertoires in cytomegalovirus infection. TCRdb re-called the reads with MiXCR, one entry per CDR3 protein. The sample holds more than 400,000 distinct CDR3 sequences, roughly 29% seen once. The sequenced material came from PBMCs. These receptors were taken from a human donor in good health (CMV status not recorded). Some clones in this sample may be carry-over from other donors' samples. Each CDR3 is given without its conserved first and last residue.

v_gene: TRBV12-3/TRBV12-4; CDR3aa: ASSFLGGGYEQY
v_gene: TRBV7-2; CDR3aa: ASSQGAEKLF
v_gene: TRBV7-2; CDR3aa: ASSLQGYGNQPQH
v_gene: TRBV7-2; CDR3aa: ASSRPQGANEQF
v_gene: TRBV7-8; CDR3aa: ASSLRTGVNEAF
v_gene: TRBV5-1; CDR3aa: ASSIETSGNTIY
v_gene: TRBV7-9; CDR3aa: ASSLSTGTEAF
v_gene: TRBV19; CDR3aa: ASSAGQTGRNTIY
v_gene: TRBV20-1; CDR3aa: SARDPALGDTIY
v_gene: TRBV27; CDR3aa: ASSLTGGPYGYT
v_gene: TRBV5-5; CDR3aa: ASSGGPHLYEQY
v_gene: TRBV4-2; CDR3aa: ASSQDLGGRGRDEQF
v_gene: TRBV6-6; CDR3aa: ASSLVTGGNQPQH
v_gene: TRBV12-3/TRBV12-4; CDR3aa: VSSLRLAGNEQF
v_gene: TRBV7-9; CDR3aa: ASSRRGTENTEAF
v_gene: TRBV7-2; CDR3aa: ASSFRFGGEQF
v_gene: TRBV7-6; CDR3aa: ASSLASLWDPYEQY
v_gene: TRBV4-1; CDR3aa: ASSQGHEKLF
v_gene: TRBV7-2; CDR3aa: ASSLGWGMITDTQY
v_gene: TRBV7-3; CDR3aa: ASSIAGVDEQF
v_gene: TRBV7-8; CDR3aa: ASDERPVVTDTQY
v_gene: TRBV28; CDR3aa: ASSFAGLLHEQF